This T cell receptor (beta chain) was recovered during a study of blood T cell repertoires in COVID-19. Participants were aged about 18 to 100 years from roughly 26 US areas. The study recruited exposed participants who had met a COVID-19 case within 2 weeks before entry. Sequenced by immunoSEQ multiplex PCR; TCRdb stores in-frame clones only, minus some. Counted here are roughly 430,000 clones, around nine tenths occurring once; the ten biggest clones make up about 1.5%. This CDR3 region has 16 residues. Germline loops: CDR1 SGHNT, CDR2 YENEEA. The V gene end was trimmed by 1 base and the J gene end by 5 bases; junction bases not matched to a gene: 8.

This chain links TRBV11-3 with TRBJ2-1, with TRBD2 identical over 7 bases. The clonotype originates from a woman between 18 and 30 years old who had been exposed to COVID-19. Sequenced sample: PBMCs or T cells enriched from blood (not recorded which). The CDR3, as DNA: TGTGCCAGCAGCTTAGGTTTCGGGGGGTTTGACAATGAGCAGTTCTTC. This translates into CASSLGFGGFDNEQFF.